This TCR beta chain was retrieved from a study of cytomegalovirus exposure and HLA in healthy donors. 60 Vbeta and 13 Jbeta primers were used in PCR. Sequenced by immunoSEQ multiplex PCR; TCRdb stores in-frame clones only, minus some. The repertoire includes 150,000 or so clones, 60% to 80% of them detected once, and over 12% sits in the top ten. Study results and caveats: At a 0.05 false discovery rate, a later analysis found 16,951 TCR beta sequences to be associated with HLA alleles. About 150 TCR beta chains were listed as cytomegalovirus-associated. With further analysis later on, most CMV-associated TCR beta chains appeared HLA-restricted. Reports indicated that the classifier achieved high specificity and sensitivity in diagnosing cytomegalovirus status.

CDR3 size: 15 residues. CDR1 LGHNA and CDR2 YSLEER come from the germline V gene. Trimming shortened V by 4 bases and J by 0 bases, and 12 bases separated the two germline ends. This clone was counted between two and nine times. Its antigen is unknown. This clonotype was sampled from a middle-aged man in good health and CMV-seropositive. Sequenced: PBMCs. V and J are TRBV4-3 and TRBJ1-1, with D maybe TRBD1 (6 bases). CDR3 protein: CASSPWGQMNTEAFF. The CDR3 bases are TGCGCCAGCAGCCCCTGGGGGCAGATGAACACTGAAGCTTTCTTT.